A selection of T cell receptor beta chains follows, all from one sample in a study of regulatory T cells in long-lasting Graves disease. TCRdb independently ran MiXCR on the multiplex PCR reads; one entry per CDR3 protein. The sample carries about 530,000 distinct CDR3 sequences, 15% to 20% recorded once. In addition, the sample was reused for a study of T cells in Graves' hyperthyroidism and ophthalmopathy.

Sequenced here: peripheral blood mononuclear cells (PBMCs), sampled at new diagnosis, from a patient treated with antithyroid drugs. These receptors were obtained from a woman in her forties or fifties with Graves disease. The CDR3 runs from the conserved cysteine through the conserved F or W. D genes are given only for firm matches. Not every row has a clone size; where given, it reads once, few, many or a size class.

abundance,j_gene,d_gene,v_gene,CDR3nt,CDR3aa
-,TRBJ1-6,TRBD1,TRBV3-1,TGTGCCAGCACCTCCGGGACAGGGGGCCCCCTCCACTTT,CASTSGTGGPLHF
many,TRBJ2-1,-,TRBV6-1,TGTGCCAGCACTCCGGGTGGGGGGTCCTACAATGAGCAGTTCTTC,CASTPGGGSYNEQFF
-,TRBJ2-5,TRBD1,TRBV20-1,TGCAGTGCTAGGGCCGACAGGGGAAAATTCCAAGAGACCCAGTACTTC,CSARADRGKFQETQYF
-,TRBJ1-2,TRBD1,TRBV12-3/TRBV12-4,TGTGCCAGCAGTTCACCGGGACAGGAGGGCTACACCTTC,CASSSPGQEGYTF
few,TRBJ2-1,-,TRBV7-9,TGTGCCAGCAGCACGGACAAAACCCGGGGTGAGCAGTTCTTC,CASSTDKTRGEQFF
few,TRBJ1-2,-,TRBV7-9,TGTGCCAGCAGCTTAACTCCGTCTAACTATGGCTACACCTTC,CASSLTPSNYGYTF
few,TRBJ2-7,-,TRBV19,TGTGCCAGTAGTATGTTGGACGGAAACTACGAGCAGTACTTC,CASSMLDGNYEQYF
many,TRBJ2-1,TRBD2,TRBV12-5,TGTGCTAGTGGTATGACCCGGGGGGGCCGCTTAGAGCAGTTCTTC,CASGMTRGGRLEQFF
many,TRBJ2-7,TRBD1,TRBV20-1,TGCAGTGCTAGGGCGATGACAGGGCCACCCTACGAGCAGTACTTC,CSARAMTGPPYEQYF
many,TRBJ1-2,-,TRBV6-2/TRBV6-3,TGTGCCAGCAGTTACGGGGGAGCCGATGGCTACACCTTC,CASSYGGADGYTF
many,TRBJ1-5,-,TRBV28,TGTGCCAGCAGACGAGATCAGCCCCAGCATTTT,CASRRDQPQHF
-,TRBJ2-1,TRBD1,TRBV29-1,TGCAGCGCCTTTTCGGGACAGGGACGAGCGGGTATAAACAATGAGCAGTTCTTC,CSAFSGQGRAGINNEQFF
many,TRBJ1-4,-,TRBV6-1,TGTGCCAGCAGGGCCGGGGGGCGGACTGAAAAACTGTTTTTT,CASRAGGRTEKLFF
-,TRBJ2-1,-,TRBV29-1,TGCAGCGTCCTGCTTAATGAGCAGTTCTTC,CSVLLNEQFF
-,TRBJ2-5,-,TRBV7-3,TGTGCCAGCAGCTTAACACCGGGTAGCTTCGAGACCCAGTACTTC,CASSLTPGSFETQYF
-,TRBJ1-3,TRBD1,TRBV9,TGTGCCAGCAGCGTAGAGGGGGCCAGCTCTGGAAACACCATATATTTT,CASSVEGASSGNTIYF
few,TRBJ1-1,-,TRBV7-8,TGTGCCAGCAGCCCTCGGAGAGTGGGGAACACTGAAGCTTTCTTT,CASSPRRVGNTEAFF
many,TRBJ1-1,TRBD1,TRBV20-1,TGCAGTGCCACGGACAGGTCGAACACTGAAGCTTTCTTT,CSATDRSNTEAFF
many,TRBJ1-2,-,TRBV6-2/TRBV6-3,TGTGCCAGCAGTTACTTGCCTAACGGGGAGACTAACTATGGCTACACCTTC,CASSYLPNGETNYGYTF
many,TRBJ1-1,-,TRBV10-2,TGCGCCAGCAGTGAGCGAGGGGGGGACACTGAAGCTTTCTTT,CASSERGGDTEAFF
many,TRBJ2-4,-,TRBV5-1,TGCGCCAGCAGCCCTCCCTCCAAACCCAGGCGACAGTACTTC,CASSPPSKPRRQYF
many,TRBJ1-1,-,TRBV4-1,TGTGCCAGCAGCGAACTCAGTCGGGCGGTGAACACTGAAGCTTTCTTT,CASSELSRAVNTEAFF
few,TRBJ2-7,TRBD2,TRBV18,TGTGCCAGCAGAGGAGCGGGGGTTTACGAGCAGTACTTC,CASRGAGVYEQYF
many,TRBJ2-7,-,TRBV7-2,TGTGCCAGCAGCCGGACAGCTTCCTACGAGCAGTACTTC,CASSRTASYEQYF
few,TRBJ2-1,TRBD1,TRBV28,TGTGCCAGCAGTTTTCCGGGACAGGGCTTTGAGCAGTTCTTC,CASSFPGQGFEQFF
-,TRBJ2-7,-,TRBV29-1,TGCAGCGTTGAGTCCGGGCCCTACGAGCAGTACTTC,CSVESGPYEQYF
-,TRBJ2-5,-,TRBV19,TGTGCCAGTAGTATAGGCGTCAGCCGGGAGACCCAGTACTTC,CASSIGVSRETQYF
many,TRBJ2-1,TRBD1,TRBV4-1,TGCGCCAGCAGCCCGACAGGGGTTGACAATGAGCAGTTCTTC,CASSPTGVDNEQFF
many,TRBJ1-2,-,TRBV5-6,TGTGCCAGCAGCTTGGAATATGGCTACACCTTC,CASSLEYGYTF
many,TRBJ2-1,TRBD1,TRBV5-1,TGCGCCAGCAGCCTTGGGACAGGGAACTACAATGAGCAGTTCTTC,CASSLGTGNYNEQFF
many,TRBJ1-4,-,TRBV18,TGTGCCAGCTCACCACCGGGGGGGTTTGAAAAACTGTTTTTT,CASSPPGGFEKLFF
-,TRBJ2-3,TRBD2,TRBV9,TGTGCCAGCAGCGTAGGGGCGGGGGGGCCCTCAGATACGCAGTATTTT,CASSVGAGGPSDTQYF
many,TRBJ2-5,TRBD2,TRBV7-8,TGTGCCAGCACCCTGGGGAAGCGGGGGGGCCGTGAGACCCAGTACTTC,CASTLGKRGGRETQYF
few,TRBJ2-2,-,TRBV27,TGTGCCGGGGGGAGATCGAACACCGGGGAGCTGTTTTTT,CAGGRSNTGELFF
-,TRBJ1-1,-,TRBV12-3/TRBV12-4,TGTGCCAGCAATTCCTTGGGGGTGGCCACTGAAGCTTTCTTT,CASNSLGVATEAFF
few,TRBJ1-6,-,TRBV11-2,TGTGCCAGCTCAGGCGGCGCGAATTCACCCCTCCACTTT,CASSGGANSPLHF
many,TRBJ1-4,-,TRBV20-1,TGCAGTGCTAGCGAGGCAGGTCAAGATGAAAAACTGTTTTTT,CSASEAGQDEKLFF
-,TRBJ2-7,-,TRBV5-1,TGCGCCAGCAGTGGGTGGGAACCTAAGGAGCAGTACTTC,CASSGWEPKEQYF
once,TRBJ2-1,TRBD2,TRBV12-3/TRBV12-4,TGTGCCAGCATCGCTACTAGCGGGGGGTACTCCTACAATGAGCAGTTCTTC,CASIATSGGYSYNEQFF
many,TRBJ1-1,-,TRBV5-5,TGTGCCAGCAGCTGGACAGCTACCGCCCTGAACACTGAAGCTTTCTTT,CASSWTATALNTEAFF
few,TRBJ1-4,-,TRBV19,TGTGCCAGTAGTATATCCCCCCGCAAACTGTTTTTT,CASSISPRKLFF
many,TRBJ1-6,TRBD1,TRBV6-1,TGTGCCAGCAGGACGACAGGGGAAAATTCACCCCTCCACTTT,CASRTTGENSPLHF
few,TRBJ2-2,TRBD1,TRBV7-8,TGTGCCAGCAGCTCTTGGGACAGTGAATCCGGGGAGCTGTTTTTT,CASSSWDSESGELFF
-,TRBJ2-1,-,TRBV6-4,TGTGCCAGCAGCGACTCTGGGAGTAATGAGCAGTTCTTC,CASSDSGSNEQFF
few,TRBJ2-3,TRBD2,TRBV19,TGTGCCAGTACCCTAGCGGGGGGCGGTTCGCAGTATTTT,CASTLAGGGSQYF
few,TRBJ1-6,TRBD1,TRBV18,TGTGCCAGCTCACCGTTCCAGGGGGAAGCCTATAATTCACCCCTCCACTTT,CASSPFQGEAYNSPLHF
-,TRBJ1-1,TRBD1,TRBV10-3,TGTGACATCAGTCCCGGGACAGGGGTCGGAGCTTTCTTT,CDISPGTGVGAFF
-,TRBJ2-1,-,TRBV28,TGTGCCAGCAGTTTGCCAAGATCGAGGGGCGAGCAGTTCTTC,CASSLPRSRGEQFF
few,TRBJ1-1,-,TRBV7-3,TGTGCCAGCAGCTTAATAGTGGGGGAACGAGCTTTCTTT,CASSLIVGERAFF
few,TRBJ1-2,-,TRBV19,TGTGCCAGTAGTATCCAAGGGAGAAACTATGGCTACACCTTC,CASSIQGRNYGYTF
-,TRBJ2-6,-,TRBV11-2,TGTGCCAGCAGTACCCCGGGATCTTCTGGGGCCAACGTCCTGACTTTC,CASSTPGSSGANVLTF
-,TRBJ2-3,TRBD2,TRBV11-2,TGTGCCAGCAGCTTAGGTACTCGCGGGGGGGTAGCAGATACGCAGTATTTT,CASSLGTRGGVADTQYF
many,TRBJ1-2,TRBD1,TRBV6-1,TGTGCCAGCAGTGAATGGGTTGCAGGGACAGGGGGCACCTTC,CASSEWVAGTGGTF
many,TRBJ2-1,-,TRBV27,TGTGCCAGCCGCCACAGACTTTACAATGAGCAGTTCTTC,CASRHRLYNEQFF
few,TRBJ2-6,-,TRBV25-1,TGTGCCAGCTGCCCTCGGAAGGGCTTAGCTGGGGCCAACGTCCTGACTTTC,CASCPRKGLAGANVLTF
many,TRBJ2-1,-,TRBV6-5,TGTGCCAGCAGTTGGGAGGATCAGGGGCGGTTTGAGCAGTTCTTC,CASSWEDQGRFEQFF
many,TRBJ2-7,-,TRBV13,TGTGCCAGCAGCTTAGAACCGACCTACGAGCAGTACTTC,CASSLEPTYEQYF
few,TRBJ2-7,TRBD1,TRBV6-2/TRBV6-3,TGTGCCAGCCAGGGGGACAGGGTCCCTTGGTGGTACTTC,CASQGDRVPWWYF
few,TRBJ1-5,-,TRBV12-3/TRBV12-4,TGTGCCAGCAGTTCTGGGGCTAGAAATCAGCCCCAGCATTTT,CASSSGARNQPQHF